Described below is a single T cell receptor beta chain sequence and its context. This entry is derived from a study of blood T cell repertoires in COVID-19. Study-wide context: COVID-19 samples, acute and convalescent, were from the United States, Italy and Spain. T cells, B-cell-depleted T cells, or PBMCs supplied cDNA or gDNA.

In the study's own analysis: Quantification of nucleated cells was approximated via reference gene primer amplification. Method: immunoSEQ multiplex PCR; TCRdb's copy keeps in-frame clones and lacks some. That table supplies the V and J calls and clone size; D and trimming were determined from the DNA. Among roughly 130,000 clones listed, around 76% were seen once. Trimming pared 10 bases from V and 8 bases from J, leaving 14 bases between. Looked up from germline, CDR1 is MNHEY and CDR2 is SVGAGI. The CDR3 runs 11 residues. This TCR was recovered from an older man with acute or convalescent COVID-19. V usage is TRBV6-5 and J usage is TRBJ1-1; no firm D call. The sequenced sample consisted of peripheral blood. This CDR3 is CATQENREAFF. The DNA of the CDR3 is TGTGCCACCCAAGAGAATAGAGAAGCTTTCTTT.